This record concerns one T cell receptor (beta chain) sequence. Its antigen is undetermined. With the Oncomine TCR Beta short-read assay, DNA from cultured CD4+ T cells was sequenced. In TCRdb, the PCR reads were re-called with MiXCR into one record per CDR3 protein. The sample shows about 27,000 distinct CDR3 sequences, about 66% of them seen only once. The data belong to a study of vaccination and CD4 T cells after COVID-19. The treatment is: approximately 9-day PBMC culture with coronavirus spike peptide pools or control peptides (ViraFEST assay). Sequences were derived from CD4+ T cells from blood, cultured in vitro, sampled after SARS-CoV-2 vaccination. The TCR sequence derives from a human donor who received a COVID-19 vaccine.

DNA for the CDR3: TGTGCCAGCAGCTTAAGGGGATTCTATGGCTACACCTTC. It is translated as CASSLRGFYGYTF. The chain employs TRBV7-2 and TRBJ1-2; weak D call: TRBD1 (5 bases). The ends were cut back, 2 bases at V and 4 bases at J, with 8 bases in the middle. The CDR3 is made up of 13 amino acids. CDR1 is SGHTA, CDR2 FQGNSA, per germline.